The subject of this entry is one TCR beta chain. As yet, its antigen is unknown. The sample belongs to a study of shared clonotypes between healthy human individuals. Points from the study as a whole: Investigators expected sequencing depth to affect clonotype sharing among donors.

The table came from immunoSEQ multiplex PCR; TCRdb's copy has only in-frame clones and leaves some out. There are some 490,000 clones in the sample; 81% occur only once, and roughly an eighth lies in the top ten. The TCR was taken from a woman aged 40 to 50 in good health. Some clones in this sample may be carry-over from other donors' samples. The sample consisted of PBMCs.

The CDR3, as DNA: TGTGCCAGCAGCGCGCACCCCAACACCGGGGAGCTGTTTTTT. The encoded protein is CASSAHPNTGELFF. V gene TRBV9 combines with J gene TRBJ2-2; D remains unclear. The CDR3 loop spans 14 amino acids. Trimming left V 3 bases short and J 2 bases short, with 8 bases between. The germline V gene encodes CDR1 SGDLS and CDR2 YYNGEE.